A single sample is the source of the 22 T cell receptor beta chains below, sequenced in a study of CD8 T cells in Susac syndrome. Reverse transcription of about 0.45 to 1 ug RNA used random hexamers. MiXCR was run by TCRdb on the immunoSEQ multiplex PCR reads, yielding one entry per CDR3 protein. Of about 300,000 distinct CDR3 sequences in the sample, approximately 90% are singletons; the top ten hold 0.06% to 0.075%. Source material: CD4+ T cells from PBMCs. The receptors originated from a human donor with multiple sclerosis.

This sequence joins TRBV15 and TRBJ2-4, with TRBD2 matching 7 bases. The trim removed 0 bases at V and 0 bases at J, leaving 8 bases unmatched. The germline V gene has CDR1 LNHNV and CDR2 YYDKDF (reference sequence). This CDR3 has 18 residues. CDR3 in DNA: TGTGCCACCAGCAGAGATGGGCTAGCGGATCTAGCCAAAAACATTCAGTACTTC. Translated, it gives CATSRDGLADLAKNIQYF.

The chain has TRBV19 and TRBJ1-2; a weak D match, TRBD1 (6 bases). Germline assignment: CDR1 LNHDA and CDR2 SQIVND (reference sequence). The CDR3 sequence is 12 residues long. The V and J ends lost 6 bases and 4 bases respectively, with 9 bases between them. The CDR3 loop reads CASRGGSYGYTF. The CDR3 DNA follows: TGTGCCAGTAGAGGGGGTTCCTATGGCTACACCTTC.

The rearrangement joins TRBV18 to TRBJ1-1, with D unclear. The ends were cut back, 4 bases at V and 3 bases at J, with 6 bases in the middle. The germline V gene encodes CDR1 KGHSH and CDR2 LQKENI. The CDR3 spans 12 residues. The CDR3 DNA follows: TGTGCCAGCTCACGACAAGACACTGAAGCTTTCTTT. Protein product: CASSRQDTEAFF. Full variable domain (rest looked up from reference TRBV18 and TRBJ1-1): NAGVMQNPRHLVRRRGQEARLRCSPMKGHSHVYWYRQLPEEGLKFMVYLQKENIIDESGMPKERFSAEFPKEGPSILRIQQVVRGDSAAYFCASSRQDTEAFFGQGTRLTVV.

V usage is TRBV20-1 and J usage is TRBJ2-7; 7 bases fit TRBD1. The V and J ends lost 4 bases and 4 bases, in that order; junction bases with no gene match: 10. The CDR3 consists of 14 residues. In germline, CDR1 is DFQATT, CDR2 SNEGSKA (reference sequence). The CDR3 nucleotides read TGCAGTGCTATGCCCGAACAGGGGTTTTACGAGCAGTACTTC. Translating it yields CSAMPEQGFYEQYF.

The rearrangement uses TRBV4-3 and TRBJ2-1; maybe TRBD1 (6 bases). V lost 1 base and J lost 9, with 16 bases in between. CDR3 length equals 15 residues. Germline CDR1 is LGHNA and CDR2 is YSLEER. Written as DNA, the CDR3 is TGCGCCAGCAGCCAAGTCGGAACTGGGGGCGGTGAGCAGTTCTTC. Its translation is CASSQVGTGGGEQFF.

This chain uses TRBV30 with TRBJ1-6, with 7 nucleotides matching TRBD1. V lost 3 bases, J lost 0 bases, and 5 bases stayed unmatched. Germline V gene data show CDR1 as GTSNPN and CDR2 as SVGIG (reference sequence). CDR3 length: 16 amino acids. Written as DNA, the CDR3 is TGTGCCTGGAGGATGACAGGGAGCTCCTATAATTCACCCCTCCACTTT. Protein product: CAWRMTGSSYNSPLHF.

This chain joins TRBV7-2 and TRBJ2-5, with D uncertain. Trimming took off 3 bases at V and 0 bases at J, with 11 bases between the two ends. The CDR3 totals 15 residues. Germline V lookup: CDR1 SGHTA, CDR2 FQGNSA. The CDR3, as DNA: TGTGCCAGCAGCTTCTCGCAAAAGTACCAAGAGACCCAGTACTTC. Its protein product is CASSFSQKYQETQYF.

V gene TRBV6-6 combines with J gene TRBJ1-1, with 9 bases aligning to TRBD1. CDR1 MNHNY and CDR2 SVGAGI come from the germline V gene (reference sequence). V gave up 3 bases and J gave up 2 bases; unmatched junction bases: 4. The length of the CDR3 is 15 residues. The CDR3: CASSYGQGSNTEAFF. CDR3 DNA: TGTGCCAGCAGTTATGGACAGGGGTCAAACACTGAAGCTTTCTTT.

The V call is TRBV11-2, the J call TRBJ2-7; D unresolved. V dropped 0 bases and J dropped 0 bases, with 12 bases sitting between them. The CDR3 runs to 16 residues. CDR1 is SGHAT and CDR2 is FQNNGV in the germline V gene. CDR3 amino acids: CASSLEGEPSSYEQYF. For the CDR3, the DNA is TGTGCCAGCAGCTTAGAGGGCGAGCCCAGCTCCTACGAGCAGTACTTC.

The CDR3 DNA is TGTGCCTGGAGTAAAGGAGGGACTGAAGCTTTCTTT. Protein: CAWSKGGTEAFF. The chain combines TRBV30 with TRBJ1-1, with D uncertain. CDR1 GTSNPN and CDR2 SVGIG come from the germline V gene (reference sequence). Trimming took 2 bases from V and 5 from J, leaving 9 bases between them. This CDR3 region has 12 residues.

The rearrangement uses TRBV12-3 or TRBV12-4 and TRBJ2-1; 8 positions agree with TRBD2. The CDR3 is made up of 15 amino acids. After removal of 5 bases from V and 0 bases from J, the junction contained 3 bases not matched to a gene. CDR3 protein: CASSTSGGSYNEQFF. In DNA form, the CDR3 reads TGTGCCAGCAGTACCAGCGGGGGCTCCTACAATGAGCAGTTCTTC.

This chain joins TRBV7-2 and TRBJ1-3; the D is unclear. V gave up 5 bases and J gave up 0 bases, with 11 bases separating them. There are 15 residues in the CDR3. CDR1 is SGHTA and CDR2 is FQGNSA in the germline V gene. This CDR3 reads CASSLRRISGNTIYF. The CDR3 bases are TGTGCCAGCAGCCTCAGGAGGATCTCTGGAAACACCATATATTTT.

This clonotype came up once. The CDR3 protein is CASSQVVGAPYGYTF. The CDR3 nucleotides are TGTGCCAGCAGCCAAGTGGTAGGGGCTCCTTATGGCTACACCTTC. The chain is built from TRBV14 and TRBJ1-2, with D possibly TRBD1 on 5 matching bases. The V end was cut by 1 base, the J end by 5 bases, with 14 bases between. CDR1 and CDR2 (germline): SGHDN, FVKESK. The CDR3 covers 15 residues.

The chain recombines TRBV4-3 with TRBJ1-4; TRBD1 might be the D (5 bases). The CDR3 is 16 amino acids. Germline V gene data show CDR1 as LGHNA and CDR2 as YSLEER. The V and J ends lost 0 bases and 7 bases respectively, with 15 bases between them. The CDR3 loop reads CASSQELKGPREKLFF. CDR3 coding DNA: TGCGCCAGCAGCCAAGAGTTGAAGGGACCGCGTGAAAAACTGTTTTTT.

This chain joins TRBV27 and TRBJ2-5, with TRBD2 as a possible D gene (6 bases). Trimming pared 5 bases from V and 7 bases from J, leaving 20 bases between. The CDR3 is 15 residues long. Germline CDR1 and CDR2: MNHEY and SMNVEV (reference sequence). CDR3 sequence: CASSVGTGATGTQYF. CDR3 sequence (DNA): TGTGCCAGCAGTGTCGGGACTGGGGCTACCGGGACCCAGTACTTC.

The V gene is TRBV7-2, the J gene TRBJ1-2, with D perhaps TRBD1 (6 bases). Germline lookup yields CDR1 SGHTA and CDR2 FQGNSA. This CDR3 has 14 residues. Between the trimmed V and J ends, which lost 4 bases and 8 bases, there was a span of 17 bases. CDR3 protein: CASSSLNRAGGYTF. CDR3 nucleotides: TGTGCCAGCAGCTCCCTAAACAGGGCAGGCGGCTACACCTTC.

V and J are TRBV7-9 and TRBJ2-1; D remains unclear. CDR1 is SEHNR, CDR2 FQNEAQ, per germline (reference sequence). V lost 2 bases, J lost 3 bases, and 8 bases lay in between. The CDR3 extends over 14 amino acids. The CDR3 bases are TGTGCCAGCAGCTTACCCATCCTCTACAATGAGCAGTTCTTC. Its translation is CASSLPILYNEQFF.

The chain couples TRBV15 to TRBJ2-7; 9 positions agree with TRBD2. CDR1 is LNHNV and CDR2 is YYDKDF in the germline V gene (reference sequence). CDR3 length: 15 residues. With 3 bases clipped from V and 4 bases from J, the junction kept 7 bases outside the gene matches. DNA for the CDR3: TGTGCCACCAGCAGGGAAGGTAGCGGGAGTTACGAGCAGTACTTC. Its translation: CATSREGSGSYEQYF.

The CDR3 sequence is CASSFGQINTDTQYF. The CDR3 DNA sequence: TGTGCCAGCAGCTTTGGGCAGATTAACACAGATACGCAGTATTTT. The chain employs TRBV7-2 and TRBJ2-3; no reliable D call. Trimming took 3 bases from V and 2 from J, leaving 12 bases between them. The germline V gene has CDR1 SGHTA and CDR2 FQGNSA. CDR3 length equals 15 residues.

The J gene is TRBJ1-2, the V gene TRBV20-1; no clear D. CDR1 DFQATT and CDR2 SNEGSKA come from the germline V gene (reference sequence). With 3 bases removed from V and 7 bases from J, the gap between germline ends came to 15 bases. The CDR3 is 13 amino acids. This chain's CDR3 is CSASDFIMGGYTF. In DNA form, the CDR3 reads TGCAGTGCTAGCGACTTTATAATGGGTGGCTACACCTTC.

The chain has TRBV5-1 and TRBJ2-1; D is perhaps TRBD2 (7 bases). V was cut by 5 bases and J by 9 bases, with 21 bases left in between. Looked up from germline, CDR1 is SGHRS and CDR2 is YFSETQ. The CDR3 totals 15 residues. The CDR3 sequence is CASSAAGASGGEQFF. The CDR3 region has the DNA TGCGCCAGCAGTGCTGCGGGGGCCTCCGGTGGTGAGCAGTTCTTC.

The chain uses TRBV7-2 and TRBJ2-5, with 8 bases lining up with TRBD1. The CDR3 has 13 amino acids. Germline V gives CDR1 SGHTA, CDR2 FQGNSA. The ends lost 7 bases at V and 5 bases at J; junction bases unmatched: 6. In DNA, the CDR3 is TGTGCCAGCATTCAGGGGGCGTGGGAGACCCAGTACTTC. Amino acids: CASIQGAWETQYF.